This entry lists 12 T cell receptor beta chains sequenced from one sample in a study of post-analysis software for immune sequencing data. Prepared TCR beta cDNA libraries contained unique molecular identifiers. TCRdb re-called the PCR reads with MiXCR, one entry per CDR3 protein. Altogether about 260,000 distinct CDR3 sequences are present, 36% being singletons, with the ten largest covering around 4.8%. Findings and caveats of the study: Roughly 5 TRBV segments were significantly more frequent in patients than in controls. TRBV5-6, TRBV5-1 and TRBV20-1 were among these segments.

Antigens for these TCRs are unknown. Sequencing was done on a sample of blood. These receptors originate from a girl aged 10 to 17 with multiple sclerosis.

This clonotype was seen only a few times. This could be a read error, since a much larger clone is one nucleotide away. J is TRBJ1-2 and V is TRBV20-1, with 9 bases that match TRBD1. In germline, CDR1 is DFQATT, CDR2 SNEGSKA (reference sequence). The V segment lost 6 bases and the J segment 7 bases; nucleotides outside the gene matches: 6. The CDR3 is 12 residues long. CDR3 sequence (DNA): TGCAGTGCGTACGGGACAGGGAGTGGCTACACCTTC. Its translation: CSAYGTGSGYTF.

The CDR3 DNA is TGTGCCAGCAGCTTATTCCTGGGCCAAGAGACCCAGTACTTC. Encoded protein: CASSLFLGQETQYF. V is TRBV7-2 and J is TRBJ2-4; no reliable D call. Near its end, the DNA agrees better with TRBJ2-5, so the J call may be wrong. CDR3 length: 14 amino acids. CDR1 SGHTA and CDR2 FQGNSA come from the germline V gene.

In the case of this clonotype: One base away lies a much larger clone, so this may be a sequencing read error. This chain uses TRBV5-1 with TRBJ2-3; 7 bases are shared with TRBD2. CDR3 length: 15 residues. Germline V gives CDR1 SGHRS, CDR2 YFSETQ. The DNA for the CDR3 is TGCGCCAACAGCTTGGCCGCTAGCGGCACAGATACTCAGTATTTT. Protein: CANSLAASGTDTQYF. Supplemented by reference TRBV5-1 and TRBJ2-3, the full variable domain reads KAGVTQTPRYLIKTRGQQVTLSCSPISGHRSVSWYQQTPGQGLQFLFEYFSETQRNKGNFPGRFSGRQFSNSRSEMNVSTLELGDSALYLCANSLAASGTDTQYFGPGTRLTVL.

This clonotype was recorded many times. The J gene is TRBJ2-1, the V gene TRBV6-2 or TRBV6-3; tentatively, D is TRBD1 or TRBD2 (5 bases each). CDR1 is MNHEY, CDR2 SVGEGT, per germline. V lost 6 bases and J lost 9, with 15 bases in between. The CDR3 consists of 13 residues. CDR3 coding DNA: TGTGCCAGCAGCCGGGGACCCTCAGGTGAGCAGTTCTTC. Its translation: CASSRGPSGEQFF.

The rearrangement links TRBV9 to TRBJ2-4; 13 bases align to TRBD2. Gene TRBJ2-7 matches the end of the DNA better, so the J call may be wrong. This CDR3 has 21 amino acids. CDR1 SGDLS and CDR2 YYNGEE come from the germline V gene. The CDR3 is CASSAPSSRTSGRSLRCEQYF. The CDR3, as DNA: TGTGCCAGCAGCGCCCCCTCGTCGAGGACTAGCGGGAGAAGTCTACGGTGCGAGCAGTACTTC.

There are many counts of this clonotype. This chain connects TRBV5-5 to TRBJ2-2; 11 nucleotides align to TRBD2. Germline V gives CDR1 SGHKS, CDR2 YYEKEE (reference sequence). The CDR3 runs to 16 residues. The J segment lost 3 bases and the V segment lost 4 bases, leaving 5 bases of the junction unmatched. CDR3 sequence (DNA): TGTGCCAGCAGCCCGAAGGGACTAGCGGACACCGGGGAGCTGTTTTTT. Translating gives CASSPKGLADTGELFF.

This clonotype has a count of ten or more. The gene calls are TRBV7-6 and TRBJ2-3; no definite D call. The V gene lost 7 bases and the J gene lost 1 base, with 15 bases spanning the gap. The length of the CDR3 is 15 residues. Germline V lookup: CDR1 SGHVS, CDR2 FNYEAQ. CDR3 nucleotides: TGTGCCAGCACCTCACCGGAGATCGGCACAGATACGCAGTATTTT. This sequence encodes CASTSPEIGTDTQYF.

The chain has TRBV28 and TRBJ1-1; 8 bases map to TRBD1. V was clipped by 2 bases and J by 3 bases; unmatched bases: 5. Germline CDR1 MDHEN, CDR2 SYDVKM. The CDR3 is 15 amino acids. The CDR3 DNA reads TGTGCCAGCAGTTTAGCCCCGGACAGGGACACTGAAGCTTTCTTT. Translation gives CASSLAPDRDTEAFF.

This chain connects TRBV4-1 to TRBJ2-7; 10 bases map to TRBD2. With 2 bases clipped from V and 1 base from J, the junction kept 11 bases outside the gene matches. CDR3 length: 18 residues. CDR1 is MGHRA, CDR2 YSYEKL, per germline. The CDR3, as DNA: TGCGCCAGCAGCCAAACGTTAGCGGGGGGACACAGGTCCTACGAGCAGTACTTC. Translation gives CASSQTLAGGHRSYEQYF.

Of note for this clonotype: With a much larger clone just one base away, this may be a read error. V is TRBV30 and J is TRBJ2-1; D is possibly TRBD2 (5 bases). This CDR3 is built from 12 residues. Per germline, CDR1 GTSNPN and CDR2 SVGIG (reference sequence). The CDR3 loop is CAGSSANNEQFF. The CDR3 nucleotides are TGTGCCGGGAGTTCGGCGAACAATGAGCAGTTCTTC.

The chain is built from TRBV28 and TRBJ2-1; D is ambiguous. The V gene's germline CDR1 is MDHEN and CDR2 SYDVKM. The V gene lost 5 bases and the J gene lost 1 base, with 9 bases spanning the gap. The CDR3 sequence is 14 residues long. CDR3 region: CASSILGSYNEQFF. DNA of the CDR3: TGTGCCAGCAGTATTCTAGGGTCCTACAATGAGCAGTTCTTC.

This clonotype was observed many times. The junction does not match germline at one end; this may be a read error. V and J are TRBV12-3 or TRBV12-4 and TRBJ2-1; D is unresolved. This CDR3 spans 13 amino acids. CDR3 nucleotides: TGTGCCAGCAGCTTAGCCTCATACAATGAGCAGTTCTTC. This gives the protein CASSLASYNEQFF.